The clone carrying this TCR beta chain was found once. These data are taken from a study of control samples from healthy donors and cancer patients. V lost 5 bases to trimming and J lost 0 bases; unmatched junction nucleotides: 11. CDR3 length equals 17 residues. Germline CDR1 and CDR2: SGHAT and FQNNGV. Using immunoSEQ multiplex PCR, the repertoire was profiled, and TCRdb retains in-frame clones only, with some absent. This sample has about 170,000 clones, with about 93% found just once. This sequence was found in a woman in her fifties or sixties in good health. The sample comprised blood. The V gene is TRBV11-2, the J gene TRBJ2-5; 8 nucleotides align to TRBD2. The CDR3 protein is CASSQNSGGLYQETQYF. Written as DNA, the CDR3 is TGTGCCAGCAGCCAGAATTCGGGGGGGCTCTACCAAGAGACCCAGTACTTC.